The next 30 T cell receptor beta chains were all read from a single sample in a study of immune heterogeneity within non-small cell lung tumors (dated by TCRdb to the late 2010s). Reads for this sample came from a HiSeq X Ten. A multiplex PCR system amplified the TCR beta CDR3 region, with a first 10-cycle round using 32 V-gene forward and 13 J-gene reverse primers. TCRdb cleaned the public reads at Q25 with fastp, built clones with MiXCR and kept in-frame beta chains. Entries are consolidated by CDR3 protein sequence, retaining the most common genes and DNA. Within this sample are about 3,300 distinct CDR3 sequences, with 52% of them counted one time only. Of the sample, approximately 12% is held by the ten largest clones. Genomic DNA was extracted from bulk tumor tissue and used as the TCR template, and approximately 600 ng gDNA was amplified per sample. During surgery, multiple biopsies were taken from each primary tumor and placed as far apart as possible within the tumor mass. Patients in the study cohort, which was described as untreated, were newly diagnosed NSCLC cases going through curative surgery.

Sequences were obtained from lung tumor tissue. These receptors came from a man aged 55 to 69 with non-small cell lung cancer.

The rearrangement joins TRBV7-2 to TRBJ2-7; D may be TRBD1 or TRBD2 (7 bases each). This CDR3 contains 15 residues. The ends were cut back, 1 base at V and 3 bases at J, with 13 bases in the middle. Germline assignment: CDR1 SGHTA and CDR2 FQGNSA. Here the CDR3 reads CASSLEGRGGYEQYF. CDR3 DNA: TGTGCCAGCAGCTTAGAAGGCAGGGGGGGCTACGAGCAGTACTTC.

DNA for the CDR3: TGTGCCACCTCCGGGACTCCATCAGGAGATGAGCAGTTCTTC. It translates to CATSGTPSGDEQFF. The rearrangement links TRBV28 to TRBJ2-1, with a possible D match to TRBD2 (6 bases). The V and J ends lost 10 bases and 8 bases respectively, with 21 bases between them. From germline, CDR1 is MDHEN and CDR2 SYDVKM. This CDR3 comprises 14 residues.

Comments on this clonotype: A much more abundant neighbour one base away suggests this may be a read error. J is TRBJ1-5 and V is TRBV7-9; 10 bases align to TRBD1. Germline assignment: CDR1 SEHNR and CDR2 FQNEAQ (reference sequence). The CDR3 sequence is 17 residues long. Germline trimming cut 0 bases from V and 5 bases from J; bases unmatched to any gene: 7. CDR3 DNA: TGTGCCAGCAGCTTAGCGATGGGAGGGACAGGGGATCAGCCCCAGCATTTT. It is translated as CASSLAMGGTGDQPQHF.

The CDR3 DNA reads as TGTGCCAGCAGTACCCGACTAGAGCAGTTCTTC. Its protein product is CASSTRLEQFF. The chain couples TRBV6-5 to TRBJ2-1; D might be TRBD2 (5 bases). V lost 5 bases and J lost 10, with 9 bases in between. The germline V gene encodes CDR1 MNHEY and CDR2 SVGAGI. The CDR3 runs 11 residues.

This sequence joins TRBV18 and TRBJ2-7; possibly TRBD2 for D (5 bases). CDR1 and CDR2 from the germline V gene are KGHSH and LQKENI. CDR3 length equals 13 residues. Trimming stripped 4 bases from V and 0 bases from J, with 7 bases between. The CDR3 DNA is TGTGCCAGCTCACGGGAGAACTCCTACGAGCAGTACTTC. Amino acids: CASSRENSYEQYF.

The sample holds one count of this clonotype. The gene calls are TRBV28 and TRBJ1-5; D not resolved. The V end was cut by 7 bases, the J end by 3 bases, with 10 bases between. The germline gives CDR1 MDHEN, CDR2 SYDVKM. This CDR3 region has 13 residues. CDR3 loop: CASTLDPNQPQHF. CDR3 sequence (DNA): TGTGCCAGCACCTTAGACCCCAATCAGCCCCAGCATTTT.

The chain has TRBV5-6 and TRBJ2-3; D call uncertain. This CDR3 comprises 14 residues. V shed 6 bases and J shed 1 base, with 12 bases lying between them. Germline CDR1 reads SGHDT; CDR2 reads YYEEEE. The CDR3 DNA is TGTGCCAGCAAACGACCCTTTTGCACAGATACGCAGTATTTT. Protein: CASKRPFCTDTQYF.

Within the sample, this clonotype is medium-sized (0.01 to 0.1%). The chain employs TRBV10-3 and TRBJ1-1; no reliable D call. CDR1 and CDR2 from the germline V gene are ENHRY and SYGVKD. The CDR3 has 14 residues. The V end lost 2 bases, the J end lost 2 bases, and 9 bases lay between the germline ends. The CDR3 DNA reads TGTGCCATCAGTGAGGGCGGATTAAACACTGAAGCTTTCTTT. Its translation: CAISEGGLNTEAFF.

By its share, this clonotype is medium-sized. The chain combines TRBV19 with TRBJ2-5; D perhaps matches TRBD1 (5 bases). CDR1 is LNHDA and CDR2 is SQIVND in the germline V gene (reference sequence). The ends were cut back, 3 bases at V and 2 bases at J, with 13 bases in the middle. The CDR3 contains 15 residues. The CDR3 loop is CASSIGWAGQETQYF. In DNA, the CDR3 is TGTGCCAGTAGTATTGGGTGGGCAGGGCAAGAGACCCAGTACTTC.

By proportion, this clonotype is large (0.1 to 1%). The rearrangement joins TRBV7-3 to TRBJ2-1; D remains ambiguous. There are 16 residues in the CDR3. The germline V gene encodes CDR1 SGHTA and CDR2 FQGTGA. Trimming stripped 5 bases from V and 4 bases from J, with 18 bases between. The CDR3 loop is CASSPDSALGYNEQFF. In DNA, the CDR3 is TGTGCCAGCAGCCCAGACTCGGCCCTCGGGTACAATGAGCAGTTCTTC.

In its sample, this clonotype is medium-sized. The chain recombines TRBV7-2 with TRBJ2-2; D may be TRBD2 (5 bases). The CDR3 is 15 residues long. Trimming shortened V by 3 bases and J by 1 base, and 9 bases separated the two germline ends. The germline CDR1 and CDR2 sequences are SGHTA and FQGNSA. CDR3 protein: CASSFGAVNTGELFF. In DNA form, the CDR3 reads TGTGCCAGCAGCTTCGGAGCGGTGAACACCGGGGAGCTGTTTTTT. Full variable domain (rest looked up from reference TRBV7-2 and TRBJ2-2): GAGVSQSPSNKVTEKGKDVELRCDPISGHTALYWYRQSLGQGLEFLIYFQGNSAPDKSGLPSDRFSAERTGGSVSTLTIQRTQQEDSAVYLCASSFGAVNTGELFFGEGSRLTVL.

The sample holds a few counts of this clonotype. The gene calls are TRBV28 and TRBJ2-7; D tentatively reads TRBD1 or TRBD2 (5 bases each). The germline V gene encodes CDR1 MDHEN and CDR2 SYDVKM. The CDR3 spans 14 residues. V lost 8 bases to trimming and J lost 0 bases, with 14 bases between them. The CDR3 nucleotides read TGTGCCAGCCTCGGGTCAGGGAGCTCCTACGAGCAGTACTTC. Translation gives CASLGSGSSYEQYF.

This rearrangement joins TRBV19 to TRBJ2-7; D may be TRBD1 (6 bases). Deletions cut 6 bases from V and 3 bases from J, with 15 bases between. Germline CDR1 is LNHDA and CDR2 is SQIVND (reference sequence). This CDR3 region has 14 residues. CDR3 sequence: CASSLQGHRYEQYF. The CDR3 DNA is TGTGCCAGTAGCCTACAGGGTCATCGCTACGAGCAGTACTTC.

Worth noting for this clonotype: Given a much more abundant clone one base away, this may be a read error. The rearrangement uses TRBV28 and TRBJ2-7; 8 positions agree with TRBD1. Germline CDR1 and CDR2: MDHEN and SYDVKM. The CDR3 length is 13 residues. CDR3 sequence: CVSSPTDRDEQYF. The DNA for the CDR3 is TGTGTCAGCAGCCCCACGGACAGGGACGAGCAGTACTTC.

The gene calls are TRBV11-2 and TRBJ1-2; D unresolved. V gave up 7 bases and J gave up 4 bases, with 16 bases separating them. The CDR3 loop spans 14 amino acids. Germline V lookup: CDR1 SGHAT, CDR2 FQNNGV. As DNA, the CDR3 is TGTGCCAGCATCACCGTGACGGAATTCTATGGCTACACCTTC. Its translation is CASITVTEFYGYTF. Supplemented by reference TRBV11-2 and TRBJ1-2, the full variable domain reads EAGVAQSPRYKIIEKRQSVAFWCNPISGHATLYWYQQILGQGPKLLIQFQNNGVVDDSQLPKDRFSAERLKGVDSTLKIQPAKLEDSAVYLCASITVTEFYGYTFGSGTRLTVV.

This chain connects TRBV29-1 to TRBJ2-1, with TRBD2 matching over 8 bases. In germline, CDR1 is SQVTM, CDR2 ANQGSEA. The CDR3 is 15 amino acids. V was clipped by 3 bases and J by 0 bases; unmatched bases: 4. The CDR3 is CSVDLSGSSYNEQFF. The CDR3 nucleotides read TGCAGCGTTGATTTAAGCGGGAGCTCCTACAATGAGCAGTTCTTC.

This clonotype counts as large. The rearrangement uses TRBV11-2 and TRBJ2-7; D is unresolved. V shed 4 bases and J shed 3 bases, with 13 bases lying between them. This CDR3 contains 14 residues. Per the germline V gene, CDR1 is SGHAT and CDR2 is FQNNGV. The CDR3 spells CASSSQAPLYEQYF. The CDR3 bases are TGTGCCAGCAGCTCTCAGGCTCCACTCTACGAGCAGTACTTC.

With regard to this clonotype: One junction end disagrees with the germline gene, perhaps due to a read error. J is TRBJ2-3 and V is TRBV18; tentatively, D is TRBD2 (5 bases). CDR3 length: 14 residues. The germline V gene has CDR1 KGHSH and CDR2 LQKENI. The CDR3: CASSPYPSTDTQYF. The CDR3 DNA is TGTGCCAGCTCACCATACCCTAGCACAGATACGCAGTACTTT.

This clonotype occurred a few times. CDR3 sequence: CSARAPAGVKNEQFF. The CDR3 bases are TGCAGTGCTAGGGCCCCCGCGGGAGTTAAGAATGAGCAGTTCTTC. The chain carries TRBV20-1 and TRBJ2-1, with 7 nucleotides matching TRBD2. CDR1 and CDR2 (germline): DFQATT, SNEGSKA (reference sequence). The ends lost 3 bases at V and 7 bases at J; junction bases unmatched: 12. CDR3 length equals 15 residues.

On this clonotype itself: A much larger clone is a single base away; this may be a read error. V usage is TRBV7-2 and J usage is TRBJ2-3; 8 bases fit TRBD1. This CDR3 spans 16 amino acids. CDR1 SGHTA and CDR2 FQGNSA come from the germline V gene. CDR3 in amino acids: CAGSTSGQGITDTQYF. The CDR3 nucleotides are TGTGCCGGCAGCACAAGTGGACAGGGAATCACAGATACGCAGTATTTT.

This rearrangement joins TRBV2 to TRBJ2-7; 8 bases fit TRBD1. The trim removed 6 bases at V and 3 bases at J, leaving 4 bases unmatched. CDR3 size: 13 residues. The germline CDR1 and CDR2 sequences are SNHLY and FYNNEI. The CDR3, as DNA: TGTGCCAGCAGGGACAGGGCCGTCTACGAGCAGTACTTC. Protein sequence: CASRDRAVYEQYF.

J is TRBJ2-1 and V is TRBV13; 11 bases match TRBD2. Germline CDR1 is PRHDT and CDR2 is FYEKMQ (reference sequence). J lost 5 bases, V lost 6 bases, and 9 bases had no gene match. The CDR3 consists of 16 residues. The CDR3 nucleotides are TGTGCCAGCAGGCTTACCGGGACTAGCGGTAACAATGAGCAGTTCTTC. Translated: CASRLTGTSGNNEQFF.

There are a few counts of this clonotype. At one boundary the junction diverges from the germline segment, which might be a read error. The rearrangement links TRBV7-7 to TRBJ2-5; 7 bases match TRBD2. The CDR3 is 14 amino acids. Germline CDR1 and CDR2: SSHAT and FNYEAQ (reference sequence). Here the CDR3 DNA reads TGTGCTAGCAGCTTAGAGGGAGGGGTGAGGACCCAGTACTTC. Translating gives CASSLEGGVRTQYF.

This clonotype was recorded at least ten times. A clone one base away is much larger, so this may be a read error. The chain has TRBV4-2 and TRBJ2-1; TRBD2 matches at 8 bases. CDR3 length: 13 amino acids. Per the germline V gene, CDR1 is LGHNA and CDR2 is YNFKEQ. Here the CDR3 reads CATGAGVYNGQFF. The CDR3 nucleotides read TGTGCCACCGGAGCGGGAGTCTACAATGGGCAGTTCTTC.

Within the sample, this clonotype is large (0.1 to 1%). The chain is built from TRBV15 and TRBJ2-1; 9 positions agree with TRBD1. J was trimmed by 5 bases and V by 2 bases; bases with no gene match: 7. The CDR3 has 16 amino acids. Germline-derived CDR1 and CDR2 are LNHNV and YYDKDF (reference sequence). The DNA for the CDR3 is TGTGCCACCAGCAGATTTAGGACAGGGGCGCACAATGAGCAGTTCTTC. It specifies CATSRFRTGAHNEQFF. Filled out from reference TRBV15 and TRBJ2-1, the complete variable domain reads DAMVIQNPRYQVTQFGKPVTLSCSQTLNHNVMYWYQQKSSQAPKLLFHYYDKDFNNEADTPDNFQSRRPNTSFCFLDIRSPGLGDTAMYLCATSRFRTGAHNEQFFGPGTRLTVL.

This clonotype is categorized as medium-sized. The gene calls are TRBV15 and TRBJ1-5; no clear D. The germline V gene encodes CDR1 LNHNV and CDR2 YYDKDF (reference sequence). CDR3 size: 14 residues. Trimming shortened V by 1 base and J by 3 bases, and 7 bases separated the two germline ends. The CDR3 nucleotides are TGTGCCACCAGCAGAGGAGGTCCCAATCAGCCCCAGCATTTT. Protein: CATSRGGPNQPQHF. Drawing the rest from reference TRBV15 and TRBJ1-5, the complete variable domain is DAMVIQNPRYQVTQFGKPVTLSCSQTLNHNVMYWYQQKSSQAPKLLFHYYDKDFNNEADTPDNFQSRRPNTSFCFLDIRSPGLGDTAMYLCATSRGGPNQPQHFGDGTRLSIL.

The V and J genes are TRBV20-1 and TRBJ1-1; 7 positions match TRBD1. The junction had 6 bases not matched to a gene; V was cut back by 6 bases and J by 5 bases. CDR1 is DFQATT and CDR2 is SNEGSKA in the germline V gene (reference sequence). The CDR3 extends over 12 amino acids. The CDR3 DNA reads as TGCAGTGCCGACAGGGAAAAAACTGAAGCTTTCTTT. Protein product: CSADREKTEAFF.

This clonotype was seen only a few times. The J gene is TRBJ2-5, the V gene TRBV5-1; the match to TRBD2 covers 12 bases. The junction had 5 bases not matched to a gene; V was cut back by 0 bases and J by 5 bases. The germline CDR1 and CDR2 sequences are SGHRS and YFSETQ. The CDR3 contains 16 residues. CDR3 residues: CASSLVASGRVETQYF. The CDR3 bases are TGCGCCAGCAGCTTGGTTGCTAGCGGGAGGGTGGAGACCCAGTACTTC.

The chain recombines TRBV12-3 or TRBV12-4 with TRBJ2-1; no definite D call. The CDR3 totals 12 residues. V lost 1 base, J lost 6 bases, and 4 bases lay in between. The CDR3 here is CASSLVGNEQFF. In nucleotides, the CDR3 is TGTGCCAGCAGTTTAGTAGGCAATGAGCAGTTCTTC.

The genes are TRBV10-3 and TRBJ1-1; D remains unclear. Trimming took 6 bases from V and 1 from J, leaving 12 bases between them. This CDR3 comprises 14 residues. Per the germline V gene, CDR1 is ENHRY and CDR2 is SYGVKD. The CDR3 is CAIRPSHPNTEAFF. CDR3 coding DNA: TGTGCCATCAGGCCGTCGCACCCGAACACTGAAGCTTTCTTT.